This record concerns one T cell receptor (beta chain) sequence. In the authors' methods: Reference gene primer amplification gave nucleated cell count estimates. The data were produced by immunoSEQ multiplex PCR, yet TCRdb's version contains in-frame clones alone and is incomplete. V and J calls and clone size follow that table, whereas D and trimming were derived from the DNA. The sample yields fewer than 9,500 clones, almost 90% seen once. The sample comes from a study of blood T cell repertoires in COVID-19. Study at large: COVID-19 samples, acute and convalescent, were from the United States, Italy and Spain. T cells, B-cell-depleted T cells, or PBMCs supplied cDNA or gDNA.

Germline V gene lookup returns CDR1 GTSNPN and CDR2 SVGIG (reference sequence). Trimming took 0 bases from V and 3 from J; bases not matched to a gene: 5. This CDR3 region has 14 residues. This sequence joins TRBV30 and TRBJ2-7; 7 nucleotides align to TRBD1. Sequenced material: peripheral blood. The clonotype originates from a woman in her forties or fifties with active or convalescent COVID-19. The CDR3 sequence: CAWSVGPGGYEQYF. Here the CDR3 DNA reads TGTGCCTGGAGTGTAGGCCCAGGGGGCTACGAGCAGTACTTC.